This T cell receptor (beta chain) was found in a study of shared clonotypes between healthy human individuals. About the study: For every donor, three CD4 naive, three CD4 memory, two CD8 naive and one CD8 memory plates were used.

To note about this clone: The antigen remains unidentified.

Data came from immunoSEQ multiplex PCR; TCRdb stores just in-frame clones and leaves some out. The table includes approximately 500,000 clones, 90% to 97% detected once. General study points: The researchers took only blood, and tissue repertoires probably look different. About 5% of naive CD4 clonotypes were shared across four donors.

Germline CDR1 and CDR2: SGHRS and YFSETQ. The CDR3 loop spans 13 amino acids. Trimming pared 5 bases from V and 1 base from J, leaving 4 bases between. Memory CD4+ cells were the fraction left after CD45RA+ naive selection. Material: naive CD4+ T cells sorted from blood. The subset here: CD45RA+ positively selected. V gene TRBV5-1 combines with J gene TRBJ2-6; D remains ambiguous. The sequence came from a woman aged 25 to 39 in good health. The CDR3 sequence is CASSLSGANVLTF. The CDR3 DNA follows: TGCGCCAGCAGTCTTTCTGGGGCCAACGTCCTGACTTTC.